A single count supports the clone carrying this T cell receptor (beta chain). This CDR3 is 15 amino acids long. Germline V gives CDR1 GTSNPN, CDR2 SVGIG (reference sequence). J lost 1 base, V lost 3 bases, and 7 bases had no gene match. Sequenced by immunoSEQ multiplex PCR; TCRdb stores in-frame clones only, minus some. This repertoire shows some 200,000 clones, 88% found once; its top ten account for about 6.3%. The data were obtained in a study of blood T cell repertoires in COVID-19. Sequenced sample: peripheral blood. The receptor was isolated from a man aged 35-49 years with active or convalescent COVID-19. The chain couples TRBV30 to TRBJ2-5; 8 positions match TRBD2. This CDR3 reads CAWSGPGTSQETQYF. The DNA of the CDR3 is TGTGCCTGGAGCGGCCCAGGGACTAGCCAAGAGACCCAGTACTTC. Looking up the rest from reference TRBV30 and TRBJ2-5 gives the full variable domain: SQTIHQWPATLVQPVGSPLSLECTVEGTSNPNLYWYRQAAGRGLQLLFYSVGIGQISSEVPQNLSASRPQDRQFILSSKKLLLSDSGFYLCAWSGPGTSQETQYFGPGTRLLVL.